Below, one T cell receptor beta chain is given with its context. The data were produced by immunoSEQ multiplex PCR, yet TCRdb's version contains in-frame clones alone and is incomplete. The sample lists approximately 1.5 million clones, 98% occurring once. This sample stems from a study of shared clonotypes between healthy human individuals. V shed 4 bases and J 0 bases; nucleotides not matched to a gene: 4. The germline gives CDR1 SGHKS, CDR2 YYEKEE (reference sequence). The CDR3 consists of 15 residues. The sequencing input was naive CD4+ T cells sorted from blood. As to subset: CD45RA+ positively selected. The TCR sequence derives from a man aged 30 to 45 in good health. The chain has TRBV5-5 and TRBJ2-1, with 7 bases matching TRBD2. The CDR3 loop reads CASSLGTISYNEQFF. In nucleotides, the CDR3 is TGTGCCAGCAGCCTTGGGACTATCTCCTACAATGAGCAGTTCTTC.